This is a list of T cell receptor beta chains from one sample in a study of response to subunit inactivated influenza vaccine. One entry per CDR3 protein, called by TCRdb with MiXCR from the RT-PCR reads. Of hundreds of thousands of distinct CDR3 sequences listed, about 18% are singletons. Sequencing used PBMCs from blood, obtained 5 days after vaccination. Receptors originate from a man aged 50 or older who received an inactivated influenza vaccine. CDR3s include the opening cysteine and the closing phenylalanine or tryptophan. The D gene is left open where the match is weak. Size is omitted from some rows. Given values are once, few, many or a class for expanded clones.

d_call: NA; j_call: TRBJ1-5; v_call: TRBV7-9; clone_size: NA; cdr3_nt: TGTGCCAGCAGCCGAGCGGTAGGGCCCCAGCATTTT; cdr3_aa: CASSRAVGPQHF
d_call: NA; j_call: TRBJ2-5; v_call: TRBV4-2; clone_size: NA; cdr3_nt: TGTGCCAGCAGCCAAGATGGCTCGAACCAAGAGACCCAGTACTTC; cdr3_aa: CASSQDGSNQETQYF
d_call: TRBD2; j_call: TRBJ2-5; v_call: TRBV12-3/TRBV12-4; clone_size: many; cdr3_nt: TGTGCCAGCAGTTTCTCGGGAGGACGTCAAGAGACCCAGTACTTC; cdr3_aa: CASSFSGGRQETQYF
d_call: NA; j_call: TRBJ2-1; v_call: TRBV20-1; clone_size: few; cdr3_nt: TGCAGTGCTAGATTTCCTAATGAGCAGTTCTTC; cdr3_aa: CSARFPNEQFF
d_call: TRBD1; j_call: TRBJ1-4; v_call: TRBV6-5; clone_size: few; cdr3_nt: TGTGCCAGCAGTTACTCGATACAGGGGCAGGAAAAACTGTTTTTT; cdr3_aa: CASSYSIQGQEKLFF
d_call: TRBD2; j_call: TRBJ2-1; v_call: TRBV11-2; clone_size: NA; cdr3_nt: TGTGCCAGCGCGACTAGCTTCTACAATGAGCAGTTCTTC; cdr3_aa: CASATSFYNEQFF
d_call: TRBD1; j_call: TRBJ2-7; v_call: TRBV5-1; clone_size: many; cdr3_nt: TGCGCCAGCAGCCTCCGGGACAGGAGCTCCTACGAGCAGTACTTC; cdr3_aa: CASSLRDRSSYEQYF
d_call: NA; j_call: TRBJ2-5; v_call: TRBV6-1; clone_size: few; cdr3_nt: TGTGCCTCCAAGGGGCAGGGGGGATTAGGAGAGACCCAGTACTTC; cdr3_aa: CASKGQGGLGETQYF
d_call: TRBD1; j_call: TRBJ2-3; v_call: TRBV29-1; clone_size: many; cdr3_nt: TGCAGCGTAGACGGACAGGGAAGACCAGATACGCAGTATTTT; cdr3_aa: CSVDGQGRPDTQYF
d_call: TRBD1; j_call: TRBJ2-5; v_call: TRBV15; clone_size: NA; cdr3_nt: TGTGCCACCAGCAGGGGACAGAACCAAGAGACCCAGTACTTC; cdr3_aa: CATSRGQNQETQYF
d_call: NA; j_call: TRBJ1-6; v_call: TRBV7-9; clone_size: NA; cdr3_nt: TGTGCCAGCAGCCGCAACTTAGGTGGACTCCTCCACTTT; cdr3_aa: CASSRNLGGLLHF
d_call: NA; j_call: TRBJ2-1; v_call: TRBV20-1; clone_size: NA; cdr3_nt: TGCAGTGCTCTCATGCCACCCTACAATGAGCAGTTCTTC; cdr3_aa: CSALMPPYNEQFF
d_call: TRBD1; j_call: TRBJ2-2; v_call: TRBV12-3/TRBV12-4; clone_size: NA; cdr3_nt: TGTGCCAGCAACCTCAGCAGGACAGGGCGCACCGGGGAGCTGTTTTTT; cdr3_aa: CASNLSRTGRTGELFF
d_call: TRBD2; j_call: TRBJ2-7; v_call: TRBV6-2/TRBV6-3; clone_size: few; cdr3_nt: TGTGCCAGCAGTTACCGCCCTAGCGGGAACGAGCAGTACTTC; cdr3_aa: CASSYRPSGNEQYF
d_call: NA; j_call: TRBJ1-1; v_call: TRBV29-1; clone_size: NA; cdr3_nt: TGCAGCATTAGCAATACACCGAACACTGAAGCTTTCTTT; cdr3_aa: CSISNTPNTEAFF
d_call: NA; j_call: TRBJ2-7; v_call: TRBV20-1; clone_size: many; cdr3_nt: TGCAGTGCTCATCATGAGGGACCCTCCTACGAGCAGTACTTC; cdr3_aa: CSAHHEGPSYEQYF
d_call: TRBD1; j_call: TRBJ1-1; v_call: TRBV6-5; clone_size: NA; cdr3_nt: TGTGCCAGCAGTTACTCCAGGGGGGCGGGCACTGAAGCTTTCTTT; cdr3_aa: CASSYSRGAGTEAFF
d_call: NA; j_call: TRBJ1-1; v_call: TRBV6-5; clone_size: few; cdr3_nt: TGTGCCAGCAGTTACACGAAGGGAGGCACTGAAGCTTTCTTT; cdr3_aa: CASSYTKGGTEAFF
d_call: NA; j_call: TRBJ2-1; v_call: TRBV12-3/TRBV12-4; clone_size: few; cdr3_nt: TGTGCCAGCAGGCTGACAGGGAGGGAGCAGTTCTTC; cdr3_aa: CASRLTGREQFF
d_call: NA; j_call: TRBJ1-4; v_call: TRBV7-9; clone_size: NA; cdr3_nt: TGTGCCAGCAGCCGTTATGAGGGGGAAAAACTGTTTTTT; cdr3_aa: CASSRYEGEKLFF
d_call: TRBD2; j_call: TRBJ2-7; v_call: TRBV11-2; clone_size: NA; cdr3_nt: TGTGCCAGCAGCTCGGTGAAGCGGGGGGCCTACGAGCAGTACTTC; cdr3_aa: CASSSVKRGAYEQYF
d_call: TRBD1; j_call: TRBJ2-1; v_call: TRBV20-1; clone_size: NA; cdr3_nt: TGCAGTGCTCGCGACAGGGGGAGAGTCAATGAGCATTTCTTC; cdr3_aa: CSARDRGRVNEHFF
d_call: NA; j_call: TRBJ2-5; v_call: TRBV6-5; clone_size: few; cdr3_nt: TGTGCCAGCAGTTACCCGGACAGTTTACCCGAAGAGACCCAGTACTTC; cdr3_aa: CASSYPDSLPEETQYF
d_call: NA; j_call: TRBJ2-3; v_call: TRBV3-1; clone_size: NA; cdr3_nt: TGTGCCAGCAGCCAAGATCGTTTTTCCATCACAGATACGCAGTATTTT; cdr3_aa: CASSQDRFSITDTQYF
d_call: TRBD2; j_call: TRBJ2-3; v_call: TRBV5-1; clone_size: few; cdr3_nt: TGCGCCAGCAGCTCGATGATAGCGGGAGTTGTTTCAGATACGCAGTATTTT; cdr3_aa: CASSSMIAGVVSDTQYF
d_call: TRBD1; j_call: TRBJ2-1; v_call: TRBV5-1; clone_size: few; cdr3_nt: TGCGCCAGCAGCTTAAGGGGGGACAGGCCCTACAATGAGCAGTTCTTC; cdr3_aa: CASSLRGDRPYNEQFF
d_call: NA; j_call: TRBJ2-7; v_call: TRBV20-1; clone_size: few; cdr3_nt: TGCAGTGCGGGCGGGACTGCCCCTTATTCCACCTACGAGCAGTACTTC; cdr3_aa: CSAGGTAPYSTYEQYF
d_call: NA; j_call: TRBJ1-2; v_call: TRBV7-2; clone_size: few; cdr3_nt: TGTGCCAGCAGCTTAGGCCCCCCCTATGGCTACACCTTC; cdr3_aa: CASSLGPPYGYTF
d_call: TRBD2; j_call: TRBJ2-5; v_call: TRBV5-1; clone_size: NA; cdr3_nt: TGCGCCAGCAGCGAGGGACTAGCGAGTGGCCAAGAGACCCAGTACTTC; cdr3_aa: CASSEGLASGQETQYF
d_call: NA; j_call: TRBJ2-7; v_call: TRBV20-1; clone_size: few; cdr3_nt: TGCAGTGTAAGCGAGGGCCCCCTCTACGAGCAGTACTTC; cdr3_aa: CSVSEGPLYEQYF
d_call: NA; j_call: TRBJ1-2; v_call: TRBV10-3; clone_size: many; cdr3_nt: TGTGCCATCAGTGAGGGGAACTATGGCTACACCTTC; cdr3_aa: CAISEGNYGYTF
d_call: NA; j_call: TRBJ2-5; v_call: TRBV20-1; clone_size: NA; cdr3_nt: TGCAGTGCCCGAGGACCAGGGGAGACCCAGTACTTC; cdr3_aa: CSARGPGETQYF
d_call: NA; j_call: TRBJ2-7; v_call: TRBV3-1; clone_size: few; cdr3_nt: TGTGCCAGCACTCGGAAAGGGGGGAGCCTGTGGTACTTC; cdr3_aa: CASTRKGGSLWYF
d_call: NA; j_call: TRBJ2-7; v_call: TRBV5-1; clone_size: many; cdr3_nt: TGCGCCAGCAGCTTGGGGCAGGGGTCCGGCGAGCAGTACTTC; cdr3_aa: CASSLGQGSGEQYF
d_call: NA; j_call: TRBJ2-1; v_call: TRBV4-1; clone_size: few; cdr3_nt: TGCGCCAGCAGCCAACTAAGACACAATGAGCAGTTCTTC; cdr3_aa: CASSQLRHNEQFF
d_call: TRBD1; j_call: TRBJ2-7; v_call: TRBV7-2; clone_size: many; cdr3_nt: TGCGCCAGCAGCTTGGTACAGGGGGCGTACGAGCAGTACTTC; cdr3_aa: CASSLVQGAYEQYF
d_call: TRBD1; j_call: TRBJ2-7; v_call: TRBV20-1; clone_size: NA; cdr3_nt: TGCAGTGCTGAAGAAGGTAGGGGACAGGGTAGCGAGCAGTACTTC; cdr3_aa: CSAEEGRGQGSEQYF
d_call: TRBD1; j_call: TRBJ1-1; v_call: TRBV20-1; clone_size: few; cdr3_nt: TGCAGTGCTAGATCAGGGGGGAGGACTGAAGCTTTCTTT; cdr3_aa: CSARSGGRTEAFF
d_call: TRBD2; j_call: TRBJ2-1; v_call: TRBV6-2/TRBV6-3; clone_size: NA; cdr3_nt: TGTGCCAGCAGGCGGGAGGCCGGGAATGAGCAGTTCTTC; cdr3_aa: CASRREAGNEQFF
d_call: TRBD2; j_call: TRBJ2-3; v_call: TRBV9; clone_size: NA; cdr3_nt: TGTGCCAGCAGCGTATCAACTAGCGGGGGGTACACAGATACGCAGTATTTT; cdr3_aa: CASSVSTSGGYTDTQYF
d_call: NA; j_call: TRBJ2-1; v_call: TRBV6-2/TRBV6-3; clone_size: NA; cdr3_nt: TGTGCCAGCAGCAAGCAGGGTTGGAATGAGCAGTTCTTC; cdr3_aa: CASSKQGWNEQFF
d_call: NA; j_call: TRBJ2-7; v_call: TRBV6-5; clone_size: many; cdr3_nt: TGTGCCAGCAGTTACTCGGCCCTAGGGTCCTACGAGCAGTACTTC; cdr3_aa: CASSYSALGSYEQYF
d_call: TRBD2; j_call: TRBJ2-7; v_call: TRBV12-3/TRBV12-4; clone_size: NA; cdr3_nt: TGTGCCAGCAGTTTAGGGCTAGCGGGGGTATCGATTTACGAGCAGTACTTC; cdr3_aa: CASSLGLAGVSIYEQYF
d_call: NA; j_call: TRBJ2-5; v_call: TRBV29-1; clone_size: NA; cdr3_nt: TGCAGCGTTGAAGGGCGGGCAGGGCGAGAGACCCAGTACTTC; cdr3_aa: CSVEGRAGRETQYF
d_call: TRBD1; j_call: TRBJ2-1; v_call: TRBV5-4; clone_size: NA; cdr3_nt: TGTGCCAGCGGCCCCGAGACCGGGACAGCCTACAATGAGCAGTTCTTC; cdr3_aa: CASGPETGTAYNEQFF
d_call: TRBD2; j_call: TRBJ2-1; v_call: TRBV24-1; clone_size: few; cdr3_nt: TGTGCCACCAGTGACCCTGGGACTAGCGGCTACAATGAGCAGTTCTTC; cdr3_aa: CATSDPGTSGYNEQFF